This TCR beta chain is from a study of tumor-infiltrating lymphocytes in localized non-small cell lung cancer. The CDR3 length is 14 residues. Trimming took off 0 bases at V and 10 bases at J, with 10 bases between the two ends. Germline loops: CDR1 SGHTA, CDR2 FQGTGA. Libraries were prepared by immunoSEQ multiplex PCR; TCRdb keeps only in-frame clonotypes and omits some of them. The repertoire holds tens of thousands of clones, with roughly 85% as singletons. Material for sequencing was lung tumor tissue. The J gene is TRBJ1-6, the V gene TRBV7-3, with D possibly being TRBD1 (5 bases). The TCR sequence derives from a human donor with non-small cell lung cancer. CDR3 sequence: CASSLTGADSPLHF. In DNA form, the CDR3 reads TGTGCCAGCAGCTTAACTGGGGCAGACTCACCCCTCCACTTT.